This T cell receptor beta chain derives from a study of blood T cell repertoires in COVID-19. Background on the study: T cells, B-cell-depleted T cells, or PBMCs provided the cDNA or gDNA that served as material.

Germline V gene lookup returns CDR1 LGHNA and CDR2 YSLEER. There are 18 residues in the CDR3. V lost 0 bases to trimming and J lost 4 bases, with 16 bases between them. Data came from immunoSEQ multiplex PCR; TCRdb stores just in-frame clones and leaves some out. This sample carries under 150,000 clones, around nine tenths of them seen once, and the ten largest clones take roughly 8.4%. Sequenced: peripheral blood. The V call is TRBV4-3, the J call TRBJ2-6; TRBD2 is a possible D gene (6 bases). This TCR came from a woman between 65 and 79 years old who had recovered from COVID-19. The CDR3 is CASSQEEGAPEGANVLTF. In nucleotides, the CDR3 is TGCGCCAGCAGCCAAGAGGAGGGCGCCCCCGAAGGGGCCAACGTCCTGACTTTC.